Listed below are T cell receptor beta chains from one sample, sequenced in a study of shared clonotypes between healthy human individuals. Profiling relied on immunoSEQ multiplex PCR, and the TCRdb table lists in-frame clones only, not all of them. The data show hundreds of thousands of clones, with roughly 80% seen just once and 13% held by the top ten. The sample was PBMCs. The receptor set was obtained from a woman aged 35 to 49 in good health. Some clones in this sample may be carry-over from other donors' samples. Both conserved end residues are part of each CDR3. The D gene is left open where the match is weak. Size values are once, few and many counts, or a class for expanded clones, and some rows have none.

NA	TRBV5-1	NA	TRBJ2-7	TGCGCCAGCAGCCCGGGCAGGAGCTACGAGCAGTACTTC	CASSPGRSYEQYF
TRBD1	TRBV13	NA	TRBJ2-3	TGTGCCAGCAGCTTGGACAGGGCCCGCACAGATACGCAGTATTTT	CASSLDRARTDTQYF
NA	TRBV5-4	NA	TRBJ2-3	TGTGCCAGCAGCCGAAGGGGGCAGGGAGGTAACACAGATACGCAGTATTTT	CASSRRGQGGNTDTQYF
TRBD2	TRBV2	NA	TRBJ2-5	TGTGCCAGCAGTGAGGGGACTGGGGGAGGGGAGACCCAGTACTTC	CASSEGTGGGETQYF
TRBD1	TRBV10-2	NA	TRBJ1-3	TGCGCCAGTGCTCCAGGGGGAGGCCGAAGCTCTGGAAACACCATATATTTT	CASAPGGGRSSGNTIYF
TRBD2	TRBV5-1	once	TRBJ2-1	TGCGCCAGCAGCCTTAGCGGGAGGTTCGGCAATGAGCAGTTCTTC	CASSLSGRFGNEQFF
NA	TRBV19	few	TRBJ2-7	TGTGCCAGTAGTGTGGGACACCCAGGAACCTACGAGCAGTACTTC	CASSVGHPGTYEQYF
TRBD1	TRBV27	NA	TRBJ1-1	TGTGCCAGCAAAGAACAGGGGATGAACACTGAAGCTTTCTTT	CASKEQGMNTEAFF
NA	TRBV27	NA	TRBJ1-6	TGTGCCAGCACCCCGGGGAGCTGGGGTTCACCCCTCCACTTT	CASTPGSWGSPLHF
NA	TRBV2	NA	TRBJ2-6	TGTGCCAGCAGTTCGGAGTCTGGGGCCAACGTCCTGACTTTC	CASSSESGANVLTF
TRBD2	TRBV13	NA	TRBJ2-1	TGTGCCAGCAGGGGAGGGGCTAGCCCGAACAATGAGCAGTTCTTC	CASRGGASPNNEQFF
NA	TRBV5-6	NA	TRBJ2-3	TGTGCCAGCAGCTTCTACCCCACAGATACGCAGTATTTT	CASSFYPTDTQYF
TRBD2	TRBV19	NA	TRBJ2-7	TGTGCCAGTACTAGCGGTCCCCAAACGGGCGAGCAGTACTTC	CASTSGPQTGEQYF
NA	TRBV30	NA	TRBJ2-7	TGTGCCTGGAGTGGCCAGGGGATCTTCGAGCAGTACTTC	CAWSGQGIFEQYF
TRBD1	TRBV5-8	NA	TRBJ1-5	TGTGCCAGCAGTTCCGGGACAGGACAAGACAATCAGCCCCAGCATTTT	CASSSGTGQDNQPQHF
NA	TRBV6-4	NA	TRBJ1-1	TGTGCCAGCAGTGACGCGGGACGTTTTGAAGCTTTCTTT	CASSDAGRFEAFF
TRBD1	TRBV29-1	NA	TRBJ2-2	TGCAGCGTTGATGGAAACAGGGGCACCGGGGAGCTGTTTTTT	CSVDGNRGTGELFF
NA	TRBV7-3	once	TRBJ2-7	TGTGCCAGCAGCTTAAATAGGGCTAGCGAGCAGCAGTACTTC	CASSLNRASEQQYF
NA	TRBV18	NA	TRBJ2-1	TGTGCCAGCTCACAAGCTGAGCGGATCTCGTTCTTC	CASSQAERISFF
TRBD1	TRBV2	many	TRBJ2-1	TGTGCCAGCAGTGAAGAGGGGGACAGGTATTCTGGCTATGAGCAGTTCTTC	CASSEEGDRYSGYEQFF
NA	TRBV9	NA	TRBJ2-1	TGTGCCAGCAGTGTACAAGGTTTGGTAGGGAATGAGCAGTTCTTC	CASSVQGLVGNEQFF
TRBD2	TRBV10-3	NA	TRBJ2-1	TGTGCCATCAGACCGACTAGCGGGACATACAATGAGCAGTTCTTC	CAIRPTSGTYNEQFF
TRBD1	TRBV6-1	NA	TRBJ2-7	TGTGCCAGCAGCCGGATGACAGGGTCTGCCGAGCAGTACTTC	CASSRMTGSAEQYF
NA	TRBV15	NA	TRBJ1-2	TGTGCCACCAGCAGAGATGTTGTGAGCAGCAGAGTTTATGGCTACACCTTC	CATSRDVVSSRVYGYTF
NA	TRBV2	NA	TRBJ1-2	TGTGCCAGCAACGTACAGGGACAATCTAACTATGGCTACACCTTC	CASNVQGQSNYGYTF
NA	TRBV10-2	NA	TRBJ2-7	TGCGCCAGCAGTGACTACGGAGGGTTTACCTACGAGCAGTACTTC	CASSDYGGFTYEQYF
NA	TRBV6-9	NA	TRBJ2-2	TGTGCCAGCAGCTCATGGACCGGGGAGCTGTTTTTT	CASSSWTGELFF
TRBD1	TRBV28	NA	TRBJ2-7	TGTCTCACCGGGACAGGGCCCTACGAGCAGTACTTC	CLTGTGPYEQYF
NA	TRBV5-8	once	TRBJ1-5	TGTGCCAGCAGCCTGGTATTGGAAATTGAGCCCCAGCATTTT	CASSLVLEIEPQHF
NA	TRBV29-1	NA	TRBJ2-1	TGCAGCGCCAGAGAAATGCCGGGTTCGAATGAGCAGTTCTTC	CSAREMPGSNEQFF
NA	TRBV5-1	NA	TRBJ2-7	TGCGCCAGCTCCCTTGGAGGGGACAGCTACGAGCAGTACTTC	CASSLGGDSYEQYF
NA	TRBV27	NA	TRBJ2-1	TGTGCCAGCAGTGTTGTAGCGGACTACAATGAGCAGTTCTTC	CASSVVADYNEQFF
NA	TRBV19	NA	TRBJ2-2	TGTGCCAGTAGTATAGAGGGATCAGGGTTGGGGGGCACCGGGGAGCTGTTTTTT	CASSIEGSGLGGTGELFF
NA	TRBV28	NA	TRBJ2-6	TGTGCCAGCACGACAGGTACCTCTGGGGCCAACGTCCTGACTTTC	CASTTGTSGANVLTF
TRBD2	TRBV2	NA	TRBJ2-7	TGTGCCAGCAGTAATAGCGGGAGAAGCTCCTACGAGCAGTACTTC	CASSNSGRSSYEQYF
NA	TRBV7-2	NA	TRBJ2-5	TGTGCCAGCACCCTGACACGGGGGCGGGAGACCCAGTACTTC	CASTLTRGRETQYF
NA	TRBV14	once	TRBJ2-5	TGTGCCAGCAGCCCGAGTATGGGAGTGGAGACCCAGTACTTC	CASSPSMGVETQYF
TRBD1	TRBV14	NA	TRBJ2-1	TGTGCCAGCACCCCCGGGACAGATTACAATGAGCAGTTCTTC	CASTPGTDYNEQFF
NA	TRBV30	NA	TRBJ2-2	TGTGCCTGGAGTGTCACTGCGGCTAGCAATAACCCGGGGGAGCTGTTTTTT	CAWSVTAASNNPGELFF
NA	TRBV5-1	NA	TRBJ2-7	TGCGCCAACAGCTTGGTAGAGGGCTACGAGCAGTACTTC	CANSLVEGYEQYF
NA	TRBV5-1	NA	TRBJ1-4	TGCGCCAGCAGCTTGAATGGGGGAAATGAAAAACTGTTTTTT	CASSLNGGNEKLFF
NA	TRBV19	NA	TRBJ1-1	TGTGCCAGTAGTTCTGGACAGTTGAACACTGAAGCTTTCTTT	CASSSGQLNTEAFF
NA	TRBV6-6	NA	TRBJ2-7	TGTGCCAGCAGCCTCCGGGAGAGCGGCGAGCAGTACTTC	CASSLRESGEQYF
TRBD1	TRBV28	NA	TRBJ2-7	TGTGCCAGCAGTTCCCCGAAGGGGGCGAGGGAGCAGTACTTC	CASSSPKGAREQYF
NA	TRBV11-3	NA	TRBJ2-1	TGTGCCAGCAGCTTAATCAGCGGAGCTTACAATGAGCAGTTCTTC	CASSLISGAYNEQFF
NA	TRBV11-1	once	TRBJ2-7	TGTGCCAGCAGCTTCCCTTACGGGAGACGGTACGAGCAGTACTTC	CASSFPYGRRYEQYF
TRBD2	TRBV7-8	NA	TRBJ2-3	TGTGCCAGCAGCTTAAGTGGACTAGCCTATTTT	CASSLSGLAYF
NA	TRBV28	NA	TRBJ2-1	TGTGCCAGCAGTTCACCTGGACTTACGGGGAATGAGCAGTTCTTC	CASSSPGLTGNEQFF
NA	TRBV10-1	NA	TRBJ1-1	TGCGCCAGCAGTGAGTCCCCCACGAACACTGAAGCTTTCTTT	CASSESPTNTEAFF
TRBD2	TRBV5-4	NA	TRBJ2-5	TGTGCCAGCAGCTCGGGACTAGCGAAAGAGACCCAGTACTTC	CASSSGLAKETQYF
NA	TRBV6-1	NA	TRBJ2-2	TGTGCCAGCAGTGACGCAGGCCACGGGGAGCTGTTTTTT	CASSDAGHGELFF
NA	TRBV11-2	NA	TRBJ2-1	TGTGCCAGCAGCTTAGGTCAGGGGAATGAGCAGTTCTTC	CASSLGQGNEQFF
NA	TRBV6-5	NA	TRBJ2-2	TGTGCCAGCAGCCCCCGTGGGGGGGAGCTGTTTTTT	CASSPRGGELFF